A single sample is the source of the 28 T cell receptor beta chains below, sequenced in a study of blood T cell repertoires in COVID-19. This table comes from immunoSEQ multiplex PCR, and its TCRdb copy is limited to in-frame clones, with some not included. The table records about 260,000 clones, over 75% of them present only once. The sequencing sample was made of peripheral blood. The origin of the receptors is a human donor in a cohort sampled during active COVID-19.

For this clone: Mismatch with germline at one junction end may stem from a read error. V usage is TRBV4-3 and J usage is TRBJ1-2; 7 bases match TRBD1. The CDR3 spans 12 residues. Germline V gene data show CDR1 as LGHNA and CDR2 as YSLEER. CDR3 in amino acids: CASSQDGTGEAF. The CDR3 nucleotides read TGCGCCAGCAGCCAAGATGGTACAGGGGAAGCCTTC.

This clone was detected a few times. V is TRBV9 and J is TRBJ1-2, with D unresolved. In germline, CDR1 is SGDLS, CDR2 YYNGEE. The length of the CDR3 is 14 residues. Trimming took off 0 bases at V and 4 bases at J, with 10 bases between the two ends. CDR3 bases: TGTGCCAGCAGCGTAGAGGCGGCAGCCTATGGCTACACCTTC. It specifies CASSVEAAAYGYTF.

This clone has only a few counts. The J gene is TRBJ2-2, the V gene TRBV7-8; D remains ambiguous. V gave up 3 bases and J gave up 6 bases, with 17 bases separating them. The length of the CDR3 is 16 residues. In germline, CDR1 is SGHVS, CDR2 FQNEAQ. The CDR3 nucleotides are TGTGCCAGCAGCTTTCCTCCCACGGTGAGCGCCGGGGAGCTGTTTTTT. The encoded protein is CASSFPPTVSAGELFF.

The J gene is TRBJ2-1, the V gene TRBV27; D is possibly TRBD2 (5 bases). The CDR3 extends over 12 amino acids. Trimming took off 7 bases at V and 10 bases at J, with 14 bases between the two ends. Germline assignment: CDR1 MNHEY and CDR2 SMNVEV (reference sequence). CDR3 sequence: CASKHTPGEQFF. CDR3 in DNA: TGTGCCAGCAAACACACCCCGGGAGAGCAGTTCTTC.

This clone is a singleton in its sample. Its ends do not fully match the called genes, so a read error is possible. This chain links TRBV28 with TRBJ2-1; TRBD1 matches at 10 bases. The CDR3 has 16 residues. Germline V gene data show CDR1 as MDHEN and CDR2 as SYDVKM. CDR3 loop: CASSFWVGQGHSHTIF. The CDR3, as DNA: TGTGCCAGCAGCTTCTGGGTGGGACAGGGGCATAGTCATACAATCTTC.

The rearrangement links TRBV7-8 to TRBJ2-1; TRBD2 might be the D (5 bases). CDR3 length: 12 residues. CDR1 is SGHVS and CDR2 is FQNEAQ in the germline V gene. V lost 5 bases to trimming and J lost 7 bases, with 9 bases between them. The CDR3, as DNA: TGTGCCAGCAGCAAACAGCGGAATGAGCAGTTCTTC. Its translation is CASSKQRNEQFF.

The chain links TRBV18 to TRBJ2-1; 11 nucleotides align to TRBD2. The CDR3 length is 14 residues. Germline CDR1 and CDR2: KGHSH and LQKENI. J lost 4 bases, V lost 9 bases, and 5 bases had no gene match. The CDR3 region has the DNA TGTGCCAGACCCTGGACTAGCGGGTACAATGAGCAGTTCTTC. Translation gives CARPWTSGYNEQFF.

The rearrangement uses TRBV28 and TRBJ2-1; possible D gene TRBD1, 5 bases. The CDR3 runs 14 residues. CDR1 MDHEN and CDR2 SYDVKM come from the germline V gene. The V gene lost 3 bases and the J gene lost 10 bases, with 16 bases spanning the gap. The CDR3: CASSFDRIKGEQFF. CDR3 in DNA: TGTGCCAGCAGTTTCGACCGAATCAAGGGGGAGCAGTTCTTC.

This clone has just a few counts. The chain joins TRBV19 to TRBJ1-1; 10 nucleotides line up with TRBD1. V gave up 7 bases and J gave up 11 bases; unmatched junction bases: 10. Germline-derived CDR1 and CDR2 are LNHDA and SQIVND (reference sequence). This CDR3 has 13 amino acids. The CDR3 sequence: CASNPGQGESAFF. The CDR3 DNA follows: TGTGCCAGTAACCCCGGACAGGGGGAAAGTGCTTTCTTT.

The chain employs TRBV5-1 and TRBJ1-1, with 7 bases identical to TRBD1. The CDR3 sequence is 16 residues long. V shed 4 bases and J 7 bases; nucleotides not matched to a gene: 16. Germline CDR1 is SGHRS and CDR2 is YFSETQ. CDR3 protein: CASSLTTGLGQREAFF. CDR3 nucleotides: TGCGCCAGCAGCCTAACCACCGGTTTGGGACAGCGTGAAGCTTTCTTT. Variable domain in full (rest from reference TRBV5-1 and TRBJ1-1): KAGVTQTPRYLIKTRGQQVTLSCSPISGHRSVSWYQQTPGQGLQFLFEYFSETQRNKGNFPGRFSGRQFSNSRSEMNVSTLELGDSALYLCASSLTTGLGQREAFFGQGTRLTVV.

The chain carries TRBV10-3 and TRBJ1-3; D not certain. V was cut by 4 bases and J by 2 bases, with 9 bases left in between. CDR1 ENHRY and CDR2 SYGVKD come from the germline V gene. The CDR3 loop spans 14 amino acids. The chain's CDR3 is CAISASVAGNTIYF. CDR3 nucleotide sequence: TGTGCCATCAGTGCTTCGGTTGCTGGAAACACCATATATTTT.

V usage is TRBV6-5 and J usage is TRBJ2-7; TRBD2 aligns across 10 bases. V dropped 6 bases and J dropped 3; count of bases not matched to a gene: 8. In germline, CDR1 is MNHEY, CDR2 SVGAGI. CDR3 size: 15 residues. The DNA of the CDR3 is TGTGCCAGCAGCCCCAGGACTAGCGGACACTACGAGCAGTACTTC. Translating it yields CASSPRTSGHYEQYF.

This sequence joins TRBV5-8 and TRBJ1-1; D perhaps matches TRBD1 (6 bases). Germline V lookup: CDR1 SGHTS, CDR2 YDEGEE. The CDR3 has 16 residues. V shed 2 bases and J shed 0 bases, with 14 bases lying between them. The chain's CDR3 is CASSLDWGQMNTEAFF. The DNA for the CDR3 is TGTGCCAGCAGCTTAGATTGGGGGCAAATGAACACTGAAGCTTTCTTT.

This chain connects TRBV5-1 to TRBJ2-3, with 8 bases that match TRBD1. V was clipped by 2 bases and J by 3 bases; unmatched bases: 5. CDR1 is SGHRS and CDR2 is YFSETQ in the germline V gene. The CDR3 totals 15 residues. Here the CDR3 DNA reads TGCGCCAGCAGCTTAGACAGGGGTGGGACAGATACGCAGTATTTT. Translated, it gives CASSLDRGGTDTQYF.

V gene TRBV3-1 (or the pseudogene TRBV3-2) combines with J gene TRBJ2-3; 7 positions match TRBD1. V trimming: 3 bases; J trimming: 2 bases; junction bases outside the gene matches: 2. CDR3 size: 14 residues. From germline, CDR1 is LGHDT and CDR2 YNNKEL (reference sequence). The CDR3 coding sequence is TGTGCCAGCAGCCAGGGGACAGCCACAGATACGCAGTATTTT. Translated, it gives CASSQGTATDTQYF.

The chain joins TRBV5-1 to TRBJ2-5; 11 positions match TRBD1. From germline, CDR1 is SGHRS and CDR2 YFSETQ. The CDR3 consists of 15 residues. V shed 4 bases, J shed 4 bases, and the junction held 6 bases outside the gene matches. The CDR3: CASSLRTGGVETQYF. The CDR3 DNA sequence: TGCGCCAGCAGCCTACGGACAGGGGGCGTAGAGACCCAGTACTTC.

The CDR3 nucleotides read TGTGCCAGCAGCGTAGGTTCCCGCGACACCTACGAGCAGTACTTC. This translates into CASSVGSRDTYEQYF. This chain connects TRBV9 to TRBJ2-7; D gene ambiguous. The CDR3 consists of 15 residues. Trimming took off 0 bases at V and 2 bases at J, with 12 bases between the two ends. Germline CDR1 SGDLS, CDR2 YYNGEE.

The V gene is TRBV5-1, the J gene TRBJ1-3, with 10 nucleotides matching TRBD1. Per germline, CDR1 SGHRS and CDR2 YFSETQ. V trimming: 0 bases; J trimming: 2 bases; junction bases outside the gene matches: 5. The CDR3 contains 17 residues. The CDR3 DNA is TGCGCCAGCAGCTTGGGGGACAGGGGACGTCCTGGAAACACCATATATTTT. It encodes CASSLGDRGRPGNTIYF.

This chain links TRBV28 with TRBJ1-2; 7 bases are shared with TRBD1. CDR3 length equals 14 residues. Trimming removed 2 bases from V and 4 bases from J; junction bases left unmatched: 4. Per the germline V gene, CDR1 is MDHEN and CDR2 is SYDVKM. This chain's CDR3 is CASSLGAGGYGYTF. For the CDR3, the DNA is TGTGCCAGCAGTTTAGGGGCAGGGGGCTATGGCTACACCTTC.

Here the CDR3 reads CASPGQGATYSDTQYF. Here the CDR3 DNA reads TGTGCCAGCCCGGGACAGGGGGCTACGTATTCAGATACGCAGTATTTT. V usage is TRBV5-4 and J usage is TRBJ2-3; 12 nucleotides align to TRBD1. The V segment lost 7 bases and the J segment 4 bases; nucleotides outside the gene matches: 10. The CDR3 is 16 amino acids. CDR1 and CDR2 from the germline V gene are SGHNT and YYREEE (reference sequence).

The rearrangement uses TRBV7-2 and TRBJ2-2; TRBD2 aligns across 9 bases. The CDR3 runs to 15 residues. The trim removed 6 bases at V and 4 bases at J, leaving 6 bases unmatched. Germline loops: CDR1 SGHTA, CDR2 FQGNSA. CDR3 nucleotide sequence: TGTGCCAGCAGTTTTAGCGGGAGTAGCACCGGGGAGCTGTTTTTT. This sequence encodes CASSFSGSSTGELFF.

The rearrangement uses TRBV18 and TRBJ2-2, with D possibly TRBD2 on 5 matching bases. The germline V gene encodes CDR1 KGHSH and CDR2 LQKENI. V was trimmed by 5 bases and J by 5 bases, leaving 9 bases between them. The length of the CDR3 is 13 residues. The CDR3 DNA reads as TGTGCCAGCTCAACCGGACTTACCGGGGAGCTGTTTTTT. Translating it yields CASSTGLTGELFF.

CDR3 region: CASRLASSYNEQFF. CDR3 sequence (DNA): TGTGCCAGTCGACTAGCGAGCTCCTACAATGAGCAGTTCTTC. The V call is TRBV19, the J call TRBJ2-1; 8 nucleotides match TRBD2. Germline CDR1 and CDR2: LNHDA and SQIVND (reference sequence). With 8 bases clipped from V and 0 bases from J, the junction kept 3 bases outside the gene matches. The CDR3 covers 14 residues.

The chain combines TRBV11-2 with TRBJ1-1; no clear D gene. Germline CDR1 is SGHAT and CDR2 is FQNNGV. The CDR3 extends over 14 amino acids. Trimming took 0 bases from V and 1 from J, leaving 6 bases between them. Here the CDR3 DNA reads TGTGCCAGCAGCTTAGAGGTGGCGAACACTGAAGCTTTCTTT. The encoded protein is CASSLEVANTEAFF. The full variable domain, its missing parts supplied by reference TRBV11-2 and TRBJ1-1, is EAGVAQSPRYKIIEKRQSVAFWCNPISGHATLYWYQQILGQGPKLLIQFQNNGVVDDSQLPKDRFSAERLKGVDSTLKIQPAKLEDSAVYLCASSLEVANTEAFFGQGTRLTVV.

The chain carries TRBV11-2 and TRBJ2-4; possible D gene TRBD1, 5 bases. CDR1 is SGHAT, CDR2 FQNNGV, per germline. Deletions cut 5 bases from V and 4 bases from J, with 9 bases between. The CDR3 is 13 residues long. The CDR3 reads CASSTTGKNIQYF. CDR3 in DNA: TGTGCCAGCAGCACCACAGGAAAAAACATTCAGTACTTC.

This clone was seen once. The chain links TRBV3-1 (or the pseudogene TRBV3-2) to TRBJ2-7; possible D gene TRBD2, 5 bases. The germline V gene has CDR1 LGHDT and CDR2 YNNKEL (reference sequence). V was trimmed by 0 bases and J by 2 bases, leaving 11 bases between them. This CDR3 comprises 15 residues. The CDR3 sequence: CASSQDSRATYEQYF. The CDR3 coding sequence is TGTGCCAGCAGCCAAGATTCGCGGGCAACCTACGAGCAGTACTTC.

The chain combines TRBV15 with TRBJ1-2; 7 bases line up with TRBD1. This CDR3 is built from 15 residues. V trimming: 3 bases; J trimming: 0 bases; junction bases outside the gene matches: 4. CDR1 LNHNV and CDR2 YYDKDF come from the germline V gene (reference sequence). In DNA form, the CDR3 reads TGTGCCACCAGCAGCCAGGGGGATACTAACTATGGCTACACCTTC. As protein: CATSSQGDTNYGYTF.

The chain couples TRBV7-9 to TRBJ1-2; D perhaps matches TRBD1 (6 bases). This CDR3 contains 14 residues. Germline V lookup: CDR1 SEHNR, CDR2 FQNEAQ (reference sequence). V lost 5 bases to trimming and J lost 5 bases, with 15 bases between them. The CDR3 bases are TGTGCCAGCAGCCCCATGGGAGGGGGTTATGGCTACACCTTC. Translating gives CASSPMGGGYGYTF.